Ten or more counts support the clone carrying this T cell receptor (beta chain). Its antigen remains unidentified. The CDR3 contains 15 residues. Germline V gives CDR1 DFQATT, CDR2 SNEGSKA (reference sequence). The ends lost 3 bases at V and 6 bases at J; junction bases unmatched: 10. During its preparation, the TCRbeta library received unique molecular identifiers. TCRdb re-analysed the PCR reads in MiXCR, keeping a single row per CDR3 protein. Among 120,000 to 150,000 distinct CDR3 sequences listed, 8% to 10% were seen once. These data are taken from a study of T-cell reconstitution after alpha-beta-depleted transplantation in children. Findings of the study overall: Surviving recipient T cells and thymic progenitors accounted for the high day-60 TCRbeta diversity observed in some patients. T-cell counts and diversity at one year following transplant were attributed mainly to newly produced T cells. Expanded clones from the graft, numbering several hundred, reportedly supplied alpha-beta T cells about two months after transplant.

This sequence originates from a female patient aged 2 to 10 who had a stem cell transplant for congenital amegakaryocytic thrombocytopenia, so the T cells may come from the graft donor. This chain uses TRBV20-1 with TRBJ2-3, with 9 bases matching TRBD2. The sequencing here drew on PBMCs, mostly from graft donor cells, taken 180 days after TCRalphabeta/CD19-depleted stem cell transplant. Here the CDR3 reads CSARSLAGPLDTQYF. For the CDR3, the DNA is TGCAGTGCTAGGAGCCTAGCGGGACCCTTGGATACGCAGTATTTT.